Listed here is a single TCR beta chain. From the germline J gene comes the end of the CDR3, since the read stops 3 residues before it. The sample belongs to a study of T cells in women clearing cervical HPV infection. The CDR3 runs 15 residues. Germline V lookup: CDR1 KGHSH, CDR2 LQKENI. V was pared by 3 bases and J by 6 bases, with 5 bases of the junction left unmatched. Some clones are missing from TCRdb's copy, which holds only in-frame ones; the method was immunoSEQ multiplex PCR. The sample shows approximately 22,000 clones, and 8% to 10% sits with its ten largest clones. The V and J genes are TRBV18 and TRBJ1-5; 10 positions agree with TRBD1. This TCR derives from a woman between 18 and 70 years old with a cervical HPV16 infection that either progressed to CIN3+ or cleared (not recorded which). Input material: blood buffy coat. The CDR3 DNA, read in part, is TGTGCCAGCTCACCGACAGGGGGCACTGGTCAGCCC. It is translated as CASSPTGGTGQP. The whole CDR3 protein is CASSPTGGTGQPQHF.